These T cell receptor beta chains were read from a single sample in a study of cytomegalovirus exposure and HLA in healthy donors. The protocol was immunoSEQ multiplex PCR, while the TCRdb copy is restricted to in-frame clones and leaves out a portion. The sample has about 71,000 clones, about 95% seen once; the top ten hold approximately 1%. The sample consisted of PBMCs. Receptors originate from a woman in her late teens or twenties in good health and CMV-seronegative. The CDR3 runs from the conserved cysteine through the conserved F or W. D genes are given only for firm matches. Rows may omit the clone size; those that give it use once, few, many or a size class.

J: TRBJ2-2; D: -; size: -; V: TRBV12-5; CDR3: CASGLVRGTGELFF; DNA: TGTGCTAGTGGTTTGGTACGGGGCACCGGGGAGCTGTTTTTT
J: TRBJ1-4; D: -; size: -; V: TRBV19; CDR3: CASSWQRNEKLFF; DNA: TGTGCCAGTAGTTGGCAGCGGAATGAAAAACTGTTTTTT
J: TRBJ1-5; D: TRBD1; size: -; V: TRBV10-1; CDR3: CASSEIWDRESDQPQHF; DNA: TGCGCCAGCAGTGAGATATGGGACAGGGAGTCTGATCAGCCCCAGCATTTT
J: TRBJ2-3; D: -; size: -; V: TRBV7-3; CDR3: CASSLQDSPTDTQYF; DNA: TGTGCCAGCAGCTTACAGGACAGTCCCACAGATACGCAGTATTTT
J: TRBJ1-2; D: TRBD1; size: -; V: TRBV28; CDR3: CASRLGTGVGYTF; DNA: TGTGCCAGCAGACTAGGGACAGGGGTTGGCTACACCTTC
J: TRBJ2-7; D: TRBD2; size: -; V: TRBV27; CDR3: CASSSGTSSYEQYF; DNA: TGTGCCAGCAGCAGCGGGACGAGCTCCTACGAGCAGTACTTC
J: TRBJ2-2; D: TRBD2; size: -; V: TRBV4-3; CDR3: CASSPKLAGGLSGELFF; DNA: TGCGCCAGCAGCCCAAAGTTAGCGGGGGGGCTAAGCGGGGAGCTGTTTTTT
J: TRBJ2-6; D: TRBD2; size: -; V: TRBV30; CDR3: CAWEGLAGDSGANVLTF; DNA: TGTGCCTGGGAAGGACTAGCGGGAGATTCTGGGGCCAACGTCCTGACTTTC
J: TRBJ1-5; D: -; size: -; V: TRBV7-2; CDR3: CASSLVGGQGNQPQHF; DNA: TGTGCCAGCAGCTTAGTAGGTGGGCAGGGGAATCAGCCCCAGCATTTT
J: TRBJ1-1; D: TRBD1; size: -; V: TRBV7-9; CDR3: CASSDMTGTEAFF; DNA: TGTGCCAGCAGCGACATGACAGGGACTGAAGCTTTCTTT
J: TRBJ2-1; D: -; size: -; V: TRBV5-4; CDR3: CASSLDRDNYNEQFF; DNA: TGTGCCAGCAGCTTGGACCGGGACAATTACAATGAGCAGTTCTTC
J: TRBJ1-2; D: TRBD1; size: -; V: TRBV6-6; CDR3: CASREGAGGYTF; DNA: TGTGCCAGCAGGGAGGGGGCGGGTGGCTACACCTTC
J: TRBJ2-7; D: TRBD1; size: -; V: TRBV13; CDR3: CASSLRQGAFGSYEQYF; DNA: TGTGCCAGCAGCTTACGGCAGGGGGCGTTTGGCTCCTACGAGCAGTACTTC
J: TRBJ2-1; D: TRBD1; size: -; V: TRBV9; CDR3: CASTPSGQGIMDEQFF; DNA: TGTGCCAGCACCCCGTCCGGACAGGGGATTATGGATGAGCAGTTCTTC
J: TRBJ1-4; D: TRBD1; size: -; V: TRBV7-9; CDR3: CASSRLGDRGKEKLFF; DNA: TGTGCCAGCAGCCGGTTGGGGGACAGGGGGAAAGAAAAACTGTTTTTT
J: TRBJ2-2; D: TRBD1; size: -; V: TRBV6-1; CDR3: CASRRQGGTGELFF; DNA: TGTGCCAGCAGAAGACAGGGCGGCACCGGGGAGCTGTTTTTT
J: TRBJ1-6; D: -; size: -; V: TRBV6-6; CDR3: CASSRGLNSPLHF; DNA: TGTGCCAGCTCTAGGGGACTCAATTCACCCCTCCACTTT
J: TRBJ2-1; D: -; size: -; V: TRBV4-2; CDR3: CASSQADEQFF; DNA: TGTGCCAGCAGCCAAGCGGATGAGCAGTTCTTC
J: TRBJ2-1; D: -; size: -; V: TRBV7-8; CDR3: CASSLVERNNEQFF; DNA: TGTGCCAGCAGCTTAGTAGAGCGGAACAATGAGCAGTTCTTC
J: TRBJ2-7; D: -; size: -; V: TRBV7-3; CDR3: CASSPGHGYEQYF; DNA: TGTGCCAGCAGCCCAGGTCATGGCTACGAGCAGTACTTC
J: TRBJ2-1; D: -; size: -; V: TRBV11-3; CDR3: CASSLAGNNEQFF; DNA: TGTGCCAGCAGCCTCGCGGGGAATAATGAGCAGTTCTTC
J: TRBJ2-3; D: -; size: few; V: TRBV11-2; CDR3: CASSSPRVSTDTQYF; DNA: TGTGCCAGCAGCTCCCCGAGGGTCAGCACAGATACGCAGTATTTT
J: TRBJ2-5; D: -; size: -; V: TRBV6-1; CDR3: CASSGEVEGWETQYF; DNA: TGTGCCAGCAGTGGGGAGGTCGAGGGGTGGGAGACCCAGTACTTC
J: TRBJ2-1; D: TRBD2; size: -; V: TRBV7-6; CDR3: CASSLTSGGGNEQFF; DNA: TGTGCCAGCAGCCTAACTAGCGGGGGTGGGAATGAGCAGTTCTTC
J: TRBJ2-5; D: -; size: -; V: TRBV19; CDR3: CARTANRPSELETQYF; DNA: TGTGCCAGGACCGCTAACAGGCCCTCTGAGTTAGAGACCCAGTACTTC
J: TRBJ1-4; D: -; size: -; V: TRBV9; CDR3: CASSPRQATNEKLFF; DNA: TGTGCCAGCAGCCCCCGACAGGCAACTAATGAAAAACTGTTTTTT
J: TRBJ2-7; D: TRBD2; size: -; V: TRBV7-9; CDR3: CASSLGGLAGGGYEQYF; DNA: TGTGCCAGCAGCTTAGGCGGCCTAGCGGGAGGAGGGTACGAGCAGTACTTC
J: TRBJ2-7; D: TRBD1; size: -; V: TRBV11-2; CDR3: CASSLVLEGAGDEQYF; DNA: TGTGCCAGCAGCTTAGTGCTAGAGGGGGCCGGGGACGAGCAGTACTTC
J: TRBJ1-4; D: TRBD1; size: -; V: TRBV6-1; CDR3: CASSEAGQGAEKLFF; DNA: TGTGCCAGCAGTGAAGCGGGACAGGGGGCTGAAAAACTGTTTTTT
J: TRBJ1-1; D: -; size: -; V: TRBV6-5; CDR3: CASNSGGSDTEAFF; DNA: TGTGCCAGCAATAGCGGGGGCTCGGACACTGAAGCTTTCTTT
J: TRBJ2-4; D: TRBD1; size: -; V: TRBV19; CDR3: CASSMGQTLAKNIQYF; DNA: TGTGCCAGTAGTATGGGACAGACACTAGCCAAAAACATTCAGTACTTC
J: TRBJ1-1; D: -; size: -; V: TRBV23-1; CDR3: CASSLLEARGSVAFF; DNA: TGCGCCAGCAGTCTTTTGGAGGCTCGTGGATCAGTTGCTTTCTTT
J: TRBJ2-2; D: TRBD2; size: -; V: TRBV7-9; CDR3: CATGTSGNTGELFF; DNA: TGTGCCACCGGGACTAGCGGAAACACCGGGGAGCTGTTTTTT
J: TRBJ2-1; D: TRBD2; size: -; V: TRBV6-1; CDR3: CATMELAGNNEQFF; DNA: TGTGCCACCATGGAACTAGCGGGTAACAATGAGCAGTTCTTC
J: TRBJ1-6; D: TRBD1; size: -; V: TRBV7-9; CDR3: CASSLGDSQNSPLHF; DNA: TGTGCCAGCAGCTTAGGGGACAGCCAGAATTCACCCCTCCACTTT
J: TRBJ2-7; D: -; size: -; V: TRBV11-2; CDR3: CASSFKGRTTFLDEQYF; DNA: TGTGCCAGCAGCTTCAAAGGGAGGACTACCTTTCTGGACGAGCAGTACTTC
J: TRBJ1-4; D: TRBD1; size: -; V: TRBV6-6; CDR3: CASSPTGTGGEKLFF; DNA: TGTGCCAGCAGTCCTACCGGGACAGGGGGTGAAAAACTGTTTTTT
J: TRBJ2-1; D: -; size: -; V: TRBV1; CDR3: CTSSPNTQGVNGPHNEQFF; DNA: TGCACCAGCAGTCCCAACACCCAGGGGGTGAACGGGCCCCACAATGAGCAGTTCTTC
J: TRBJ1-2; D: -; size: -; V: TRBV18; CDR3: CASSPRQGGNYGYTF; DNA: TGTGCCAGCTCACCACGCCAGGGTGGAAACTATGGCTACACCTTC
J: TRBJ1-2; D: TRBD1; size: -; V: TRBV27; CDR3: CASSFGQGNGYTF; DNA: TGTGCCAGCAGTTTCGGACAGGGTAATGGCTACACCTTC
J: TRBJ1-4; D: -; size: few; V: TRBV13; CDR3: CASSLAGNEKLFF; DNA: TGTGCCAGCAGCTTAGCAGGAAATGAAAAACTGTTTTTT
J: TRBJ2-7; D: -; size: once; V: TRBV2; CDR3: CASTPGGRGYEQYF; DNA: TGTGCCAGCACCCCTGGAGGGAGAGGGTACGAGCAGTACTTC
J: TRBJ2-7; D: -; size: -; V: TRBV18; CDR3: CASSPPIQGRYEQYF; DNA: TGTGCCAGCTCACCACCTATACAGGGAAGATACGAGCAGTACTTC
J: TRBJ2-3; D: -; size: -; V: TRBV15; CDR3: CATSRAYTEPGDTQYF; DNA: TGTGCCACCAGCAGAGCTTATACGGAACCGGGAGATACGCAGTATTTT
J: TRBJ2-7; D: -; size: -; V: TRBV27; CDR3: CASSLFYRDSYEQYF; DNA: TGTGCCAGCAGTTTATTTTACAGGGACTCCTACGAGCAGTACTTC
J: TRBJ2-2; D: -; size: -; V: TRBV9; CDR3: CASSVGSHTTGELFF; DNA: TGTGCCAGCAGCGTAGGTTCCCACACCACCGGGGAGCTGTTTTTT
J: TRBJ2-1; D: -; size: -; V: TRBV7-8; CDR3: CASSLAQGSYNEQFF; DNA: TGTGCCAGCAGCTTAGCGCAGGGCAGCTACAATGAGCAGTTCTTC
J: TRBJ1-2; D: -; size: -; V: TRBV6-6; CDR3: CASSSPEDPRGYTF; DNA: TGTGCCAGCAGTTCCCCTGAGGATCCCCGCGGCTACACCTTC
J: TRBJ2-5; D: TRBD2; size: -; V: TRBV7-9; CDR3: CASSGEWTSVETQYF; DNA: TGTGCCAGCAGCGGAGAGTGGACTAGCGTGGAGACCCAGTACTTC
J: TRBJ2-2; D: -; size: -; V: TRBV11-1; CDR3: CASSLTGSSTGELFF; DNA: TGTGCCAGCAGCCTAACAGGGAGTAGCACCGGGGAGCTGTTTTTT
J: TRBJ2-2; D: TRBD1; size: -; V: TRBV9; CDR3: CASSVVEGASTGELFF; DNA: TGTGCCAGCAGCGTAGTAGAGGGGGCGAGCACCGGGGAGCTGTTTTTT